One and the same sample provided the 10 T cell receptor beta chains below, sequenced in a study of T cell responses to AZD1222 COVID-19 vaccine. This table comes from immunoSEQ multiplex PCR, and its TCRdb copy is limited to in-frame clones, with some not included. The table has around 110,000 clones, 90% to 95% seen once. This sample comprised peripheral blood, obtained on day 0 of AZD1222 vaccination. The receptors here all came from an adult in good health.

V and J are TRBV7-9 and TRBJ2-3, with 12 bases that match TRBD2. Germline assignment: CDR1 SEHNR and CDR2 FQNEAQ (reference sequence). CDR3 size: 17 residues. The trim removed 5 bases at V and 8 bases at J, leaving 14 bases unmatched. CDR3 residues: CASSTQTSGSLRATQYF. CDR3 nucleotide sequence: TGTGCCAGCAGCACCCAGACTAGCGGGAGCTTACGAGCTACGCAGTATTTT.

V and J are TRBV5-5 and TRBJ1-3; D remains unclear. Between the trimmed V and J ends, which lost 0 bases and 4 bases, there was a span of 8 bases. Germline loops: CDR1 SGHKS, CDR2 YYEKEE (reference sequence). The CDR3 is made up of 14 amino acids. This CDR3 is CASSLVGSGNTIYF. The CDR3 DNA reads TGTGCCAGCAGCTTGGTCGGGTCAGGAAACACCATATATTTT.

The rearrangement links TRBV18 to TRBJ1-5; D is unresolved. V was pared by 3 bases and J by 5 bases, with 11 bases between. The CDR3 has 14 residues. Germline assignment: CDR1 KGHSH and CDR2 LQKENI. The chain's CDR3 is CASSPADLYQPQHF. CDR3 DNA: TGTGCCAGCTCACCGGCAGATTTATATCAGCCCCAGCATTTT.

This clone was recorded once. V is TRBV5-1 and J is TRBJ2-5, with 11 bases that match TRBD2. This CDR3 contains 17 residues. After removal of 6 bases from V and 5 bases from J, the junction contained 15 bases not matched to a gene. Germline-derived CDR1 and CDR2 are SGHRS and YFSETQ. The CDR3 DNA follows: TGCGCCAGCACCGGGGAGGTACTAGCGGGAGACTGGGAGACCCAGTACTTC. Residues: CASTGEVLAGDWETQYF.

V and J are TRBV6-5 and TRBJ1-1; tentatively, D is TRBD1 (5 bases). This CDR3 is built from 13 residues. V was trimmed by 7 bases and J by 8 bases, leaving 17 bases between them. Germline values: CDR1 MNHEY, CDR2 SVGAGI. CDR3 in amino acids: CASTRGGLMEAFF. The CDR3 coding sequence is TGTGCCAGCACGCGCGGGGGGTTGATGGAAGCTTTCTTT.

The chain recombines TRBV3-1 (or the pseudogene TRBV3-2) with TRBJ2-3, with 13 bases fitting TRBD2. The CDR3 runs 19 residues. Trimming cost V 4 bases and J 4 bases; bases outside gene matches: 14. Germline assignment: CDR1 LGHDT and CDR2 YNNKEL (reference sequence). The CDR3 nucleotides are TGTGCCAGCAGCCCCACCATGGGACTAGCGGGAACAGACGCAGATACGCAGTATTTT. It encodes CASSPTMGLAGTDADTQYF.

V is TRBV4-1 and J is TRBJ2-7; a weak D match, TRBD2 (6 bases). Germline CDR1 and CDR2: MGHRA and YSYEKL. The CDR3 runs 15 residues. The V and J ends lost 6 bases and 6 bases respectively, with 21 bases between them. Written as DNA, the CDR3 is TGCGCCAGCAGAAATTTCGACCGGAGGGTAGGCGAGCAGTACTTC. This encodes CASRNFDRRVGEQYF.

This clone was seen only once. The chain links TRBV14 to TRBJ2-3; D is perhaps TRBD1 (5 bases). Germline V gene sequence: CDR1 SGHDN, CDR2 FVKESK. V was clipped by 6 bases and J by 0 bases, with 19 bases between them. The CDR3 is 17 residues long. CDR3 bases: TGTGCCAGCAGTGACAGACGGGCACGTACTAGCACAGATACGCAGTATTTT. Encoded protein: CASSDRRARTSTDTQYF. The variable domain in full, completed from reference TRBV14 and TRBJ2-3, reads EAGVTQFPSHSVIEKGQTVTLRCDPISGHDNLYWYRRVMGKEIKFLLHFVKESKQDESGMPNNRFLAERTGGTYSTLKVQPAELEDSGVYFCASSDRRARTSTDTQYFGPGTRLTVL.

The CDR3 reads CASSLRTSGYNEQFF. CDR3 nucleotides: TGCGCCAGCAGCCTAAGGACTAGCGGTTACAATGAGCAGTTCTTC. The chain is built from TRBV5-1 and TRBJ2-1; 10 bases are shared with TRBD2. The J segment lost 4 bases and the V segment lost 4 bases, leaving 5 bases of the junction unmatched. The CDR3 runs 15 residues. From germline, CDR1 is SGHRS and CDR2 YFSETQ.

With respect to this clone: This sample also contains other DNA sequences that code for the same CDR3. The gene calls are TRBV5-1 and TRBJ1-3, with TRBD1 matching 8 bases. Per germline, CDR1 SGHRS and CDR2 YFSETQ. V lost 2 bases, J lost 2 bases, and 3 bases stayed unmatched. The CDR3 loop spans 15 amino acids. The CDR3 DNA is TGCGCCAGCAGCTTCGACAGGGGACCTGGAAACACCATATATTTT. Encoded protein: CASSFDRGPGNTIYF.